The 5 T cell receptor beta chains below were found in one sample sequenced in a study of breast tumors, draining lymph nodes, adjacent tissues. Using its own MiXCR run on the multiplex PCR reads, TCRdb lists one record per CDR3 protein. The sample includes about 21,000 distinct CDR3 sequences, roughly 40% of them seen just once. Sequenced input: breast tumor tissue. These receptors were taken from a female donor with breast cancer. Some clones in this sample may be carry-over from other donors' samples.

The V call is TRBV9, the J call TRBJ1-2; D not certain. This CDR3 is 12 amino acids long. CDR1 SGDLS and CDR2 YYNGEE come from the germline V gene. V was trimmed by 7 bases and J by 2 bases, leaving 9 bases between them. CDR3 residues: CASFEQNYGYTF. CDR3 nucleotides: TGTGCCAGCTTTGAACAGAACTATGGCTACACCTTC.

This clonotype was detected ten times or more. V and J are TRBV20-1 and TRBJ2-7, with 7 positions matching TRBD1. In germline, CDR1 is DFQATT, CDR2 SNEGSKA (reference sequence). V shed 0 bases and J 3 bases; nucleotides not matched to a gene: 5. This CDR3 has 14 amino acids. For the CDR3, the DNA is TGCAGTGCTAGAGATGGGACAGTAGACTACGAGCAGTACTTC. Amino acids: CSARDGTVDYEQYF.

This clonotype was found many times. The chain recombines TRBV5-8 with TRBJ2-3; 8 bases agree with TRBD1. This CDR3 region has 14 residues. V was pared by 2 bases and J by 3 bases, with 2 bases of the junction left unmatched. Germline CDR1 SGHTS, CDR2 YDEGEE. The DNA for the CDR3 is TGTGCCAGCAGCTTTGGACAGGGAACAGATACGCAGTATTTT. The encoded protein is CASSFGQGTDTQYF.

This sequence joins TRBV20-1 and TRBJ1-5; 9 positions match TRBD1. With V trimmed by 5 bases and J by 5 bases, 10 bases remained unmatched. Germline CDR1 reads DFQATT; CDR2 reads SNEGSKA (reference sequence). This CDR3 comprises 15 residues. This CDR3 reads CSAPKAGQGYQPQHF. The CDR3, as DNA: TGCAGTGCTCCCAAAGCGGGACAGGGTTATCAGCCCCAGCATTTT.

V and J are TRBV24-1 and TRBJ2-7; D is uncertain. In germline, CDR1 is KGHDR, CDR2 SFDVKD. V gave up 0 bases and J gave up 6 bases, with 2 bases separating them. There are 11 residues in the CDR3. The CDR3 reads CATSDLVEQYF. The CDR3 bases are TGTGCCACCAGTGATTTGGTCGAGCAGTACTTC.